The source of this T cell receptor (beta chain) is a study of control samples from healthy donors and cancer patients. The count of this clone is one. Germline V gene sequence: CDR1 MDHEN, CDR2 SYDVKM. Trimming pared 5 bases from V and 8 bases from J, leaving 21 bases between. CDR3 length equals 15 residues. Assay used: immunoSEQ multiplex PCR; TCRdb lists only in-frame clones, some missing. Of more than 25,000 clones in the sample, roughly nine tenths are singletons; the top ten hold about 3.7%. This sequence joins TRBV28 and TRBJ1-2; tentative D call: TRBD1 (5 bases). The clonotype comes from a female donor with melanoma. The sequenced sample consisted of formalin-fixed, paraffin-embedded tissue. This CDR3 reads CASSPPSAGNNGYTF. CDR3 DNA sequence: TGTGCCAGCAGTCCCCCTTCCGCAGGGAATAACGGCTACACCTTC.